This T cell receptor (beta chain) was retrieved from a study of blood T cell repertoires in COVID-19. At the level of the study: The samples span acute and convalescent COVID-19 from the United States, Italy and Spain.

Trimming removed 6 bases from V and 4 bases from J, with 13 bases in between. Germline V gives CDR1 MNHEY, CDR2 SVGEGT. This CDR3 comprises 13 residues. Profiling relied on immunoSEQ multiplex PCR, and the TCRdb table lists in-frame clones only, not all of them. The table includes some 350,000 clones, roughly 90% detected once. Adults between roughly 18 and 100 years of age took part from 24 US areas. Clinical history reported by participants formed the basis on which cohorts were assigned. All recovered Cohort 3 donors got two negative PCRs, got clearance, or saw symptom resolution. The V and J genes are TRBV6-2 or TRBV6-3 and TRBJ2-7; either TRBD1 or TRBD2 may fit D (5 bases each). This clonotype originated in a woman aged 25 to 45 who had recovered from COVID-19. Sequencing was performed on PBMCs or T cells enriched from blood (not recorded which). CDR3: CASSPGPLYEQYF. CDR3 in DNA: TGTGCCAGCAGCCCGGGGCCTCTATACGAGCAGTACTTC.